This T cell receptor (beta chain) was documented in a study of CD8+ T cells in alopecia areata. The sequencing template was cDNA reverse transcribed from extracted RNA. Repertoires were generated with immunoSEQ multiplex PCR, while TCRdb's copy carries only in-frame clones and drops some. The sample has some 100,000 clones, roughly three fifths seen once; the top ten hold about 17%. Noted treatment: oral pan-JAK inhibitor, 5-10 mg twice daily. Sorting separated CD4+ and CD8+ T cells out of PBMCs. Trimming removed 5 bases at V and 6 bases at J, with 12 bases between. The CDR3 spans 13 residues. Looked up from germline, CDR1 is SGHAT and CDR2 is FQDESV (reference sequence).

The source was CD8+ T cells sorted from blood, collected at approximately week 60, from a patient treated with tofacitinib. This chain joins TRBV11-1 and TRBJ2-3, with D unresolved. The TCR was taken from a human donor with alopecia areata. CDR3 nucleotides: TGTGCCAGCAGCCGTGGGTTTACGGATACGCAGTATTTT. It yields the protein CASSRGFTDTQYF.